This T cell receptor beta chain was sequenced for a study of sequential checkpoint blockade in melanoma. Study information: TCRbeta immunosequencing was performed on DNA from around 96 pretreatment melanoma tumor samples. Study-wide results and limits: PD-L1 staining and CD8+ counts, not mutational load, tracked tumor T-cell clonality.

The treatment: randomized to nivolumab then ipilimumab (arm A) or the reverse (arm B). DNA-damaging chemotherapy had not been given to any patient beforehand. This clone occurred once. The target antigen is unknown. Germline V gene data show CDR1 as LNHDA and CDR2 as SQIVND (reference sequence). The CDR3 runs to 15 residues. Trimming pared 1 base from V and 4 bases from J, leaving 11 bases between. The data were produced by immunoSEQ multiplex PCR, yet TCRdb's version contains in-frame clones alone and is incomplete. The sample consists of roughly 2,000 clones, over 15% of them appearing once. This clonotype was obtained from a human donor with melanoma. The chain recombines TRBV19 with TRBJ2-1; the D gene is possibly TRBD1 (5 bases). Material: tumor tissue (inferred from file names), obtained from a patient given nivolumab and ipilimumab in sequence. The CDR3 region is CASSIALTGYNEQFF. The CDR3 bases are TGTGCCAGTAGTATAGCCCTAACAGGATACAATGAGCAGTTCTTC.